This TCR beta chain stems from a study of OX40 agonist ivuxolimab in advanced cancers. Looking at the study overall: Intravenous ivuxolimab at 0.01 to 10 mg/kg was given to patients every 2 weeks. Study findings and constraints: Clonal expansion was among the lowest in partial responders at 0.1-3.0 mg/kg, especially CD8+.

Worth noting for this clone: What it recognizes is unknown.

Baseline was the first blood sampling point, followed by cycle 4 day 1 and cycle 7 day 1. The CDR3 loop spans 13 amino acids. Trimming took 3 bases from V and 2 from J, leaving 9 bases between them. Germline loops: CDR1 SGDLS, CDR2 YYNGEE. The method was immunoSEQ multiplex PCR; TCRdb's version includes in-frame clones alone and lacks a portion of them. The table records more than 20,000 clones, 79% of them present only once. The genes are TRBV9 and TRBJ2-7, with D tentatively TRBD1 (6 bases). This receptor was identified in an adult with an advanced solid tumor such as melanoma, head and neck, liver or kidney cancer. The sample consisted of CD4+ or CD8+ T cells sorted from blood, taken in a trial of the OX40 agonist ivuxolimab. The CDR3 reads CASSGTVTYEQYF. DNA of the CDR3: TGTGCCAGCAGCGGGACAGTCACCTACGAGCAGTACTTC.